A selection of T cell receptor beta chains follows, all from one sample in a study of blood T cell repertoires in COVID-19. The data were produced by immunoSEQ multiplex PCR, yet TCRdb's version contains in-frame clones alone and is incomplete. The sample contains 120,000 to 150,000 clones, 84% of which appear only once. The sequenced material came from peripheral blood. Receptors originate from a man aged 30 to 45 with COVID-19, enrolled during active disease. Each CDR3 is given with its conserved first and last residue. A D gene is named only where the DNA matches it firmly. Rows give clone size only sometimes, using once, few, many, or a class for an expanded clone.

D gene	V gene	J gene	clone size	CDR3 DNA	CDR3 protein
TRBD2	TRBV19	TRBJ2-1	NA	TGTGCCAGTAGTATAGCGGACCCCCTAGCGGGAGCCCCCTACAATGAGCAGTTCTTC	CASSIADPLAGAPYNEQFF
NA	TRBV2	TRBJ2-6	NA	TGTGCCAGCAGTTTAGACAGATATGGGGCCAACGTCCTGACTTTC	CASSLDRYGANVLTF
TRBD1	TRBV14	TRBJ2-2	many	TGTGCCAGCAGCCTCGGACAGGGATTCAACACCGGGGAGCTGTTTTTT	CASSLGQGFNTGELFF
TRBD1	TRBV11-2	TRBJ2-3	NA	TGTGCCAGCAGCCCCCGGGACAGGGGGCGCTCAGATACGCAGTATTTT	CASSPRDRGRSDTQYF
NA	TRBV5-1	TRBJ1-1	NA	TGCGCCAGCAGCTTGGGTTTTCGGACTGAAGCTTTCTTT	CASSLGFRTEAFF
NA	TRBV28	TRBJ2-3	NA	TGTGCCAGCAGTTCCGGAGATCACAGGTCCACGCAGTATTTT	CASSSGDHRSTQYF
NA	TRBV18	TRBJ1-1	NA	TGTGCCAGCTCACCCCAGGTTAACACTGAAGCTTTCTTT	CASSPQVNTEAFF
NA	TRBV3-1/TRBV3-2	TRBJ1-1	few	TGTGCCAGCAGCCAAGGAAGGGGAACCGAAGCTTTCTTT	CASSQGRGTEAFF
NA	TRBV28	TRBJ1-5	NA	TGTGCCAGCAGTTTGGACGGGGGGAATCAGCCCCAGCATTTT	CASSLDGGNQPQHF
TRBD1	TRBV7-9	TRBJ2-1	NA	TGTGCCAGCAGCTTAGCATGGGACAGCGAGCAGTTCTTC	CASSLAWDSEQFF
NA	TRBV6-2/TRBV6-3	TRBJ2-3	NA	TGTGCCAGCAGTTACTCGGGGGACAAGCAGTATTTT	CASSYSGDKQYF
TRBD1	TRBV29-1	TRBJ1-6	NA	TGCAGCGCAGGGGACAGTTGGAATTCACCCCTCCACTTT	CSAGDSWNSPLHF
NA	TRBV6-2/TRBV6-3	TRBJ2-1	NA	TGTGCCAGCAGCTATACGCCCGAGGGTGATGAGCAGTTCTTC	CASSYTPEGDEQFF
NA	TRBV2	TRBJ2-5	NA	TGTGCCAGCAGGTCAGGAAAAGGGGTCCAAGAGACCCAGTACTTC	CASRSGKGVQETQYF
TRBD1	TRBV19	TRBJ1-2	NA	TGTGCCAGTAGGACCGGGACAGGGGTCTATGGCTACACCTTC	CASRTGTGVYGYTF
NA	TRBV11-2	TRBJ2-2	NA	TGTGCCAGCAGCTTAGGGGGCTGGGACACCGGGGAGCTGTTTTTT	CASSLGGWDTGELFF
TRBD2	TRBV28	TRBJ2-7	NA	TGTGCCAGCAGTCTATCACGAACTAGCGGGGGGTACGAGCAGTACTTC	CASSLSRTSGGYEQYF
TRBD1	TRBV30	TRBJ2-7	NA	TGTGCCGGTACCGGGACAGGGGTCTACGAGCAGTACTTC	CAGTGTGVYEQYF
TRBD2	TRBV24-1	TRBJ2-3	NA	TGTGCCACCAGTCTCAGCGGGAGCTTGCAGTATTTT	CATSLSGSLQYF
TRBD2	TRBV18	TRBJ2-1	NA	TGTGCCAGCTCCTTAGCGGGAGCCAATGAGCAGTTCTTC	CASSLAGANEQFF
TRBD1	TRBV28	TRBJ2-3	NA	TGTGCCAGCAGTTTTGCCCCGTTTTATCGACAACAGGGGGCGGCAGATACGCAGTATTTT	CASSFAPFYRQQGAADTQYF
NA	TRBV27	TRBJ1-2	NA	TGTGCCAGCAGTTTATCGATGCGGGCAGCAGGGGTTCCTGGCTACACCTTC	CASSLSMRAAGVPGYTF
NA	TRBV9	TRBJ1-1	NA	TGTGCCAGCAGCGTAAGCGGGGGGCACACTGAAGCTTTCTTT	CASSVSGGHTEAFF
NA	TRBV28	TRBJ2-5	NA	TGTGCCAGCAGTTTAGCGGTTCAAGAGACCCAGTACTTC	CASSLAVQETQYF
TRBD2	TRBV11-1	TRBJ2-1	once	TGTGCCAGCAGCCCTAGACTAGCGGGAGCTCGGTATGAGCAGTTCTTC	CASSPRLAGARYEQFF
NA	TRBV29-1	TRBJ1-4	NA	TGCAGCGTTGAAGATTTCTTGAGTGAAAAACTGTTTTTT	CSVEDFLSEKLFF
TRBD1	TRBV18	TRBJ2-7	NA	TGTGCCAGCTCACCCGGGACAGGGGGCTACGAGCAGTACTTC	CASSPGTGGYEQYF
TRBD2	TRBV5-5	TRBJ2-7	NA	TGTGCCAGCAGCTTGCCGGCTAGCGGTCTTTTCTACGAGCAGTACTTC	CASSLPASGLFYEQYF
TRBD2	TRBV18	TRBJ2-7	once	TGTGCCAGCTCACCTCAGCTCACGTCCGGGGGGGGTGGCGAGCAGTACTTC	CASSPQLTSGGGGEQYF
NA	TRBV27	TRBJ1-5	NA	TGTGCCAGCGGGCGACCAAATCAGCCCCAGCATTTT	CASGRPNQPQHF
NA	TRBV21-1	TRBJ2-3	NA	TGTGCCAGCAGCAACCAGCCTAGTGCCGATAGCACGCAGTATTTT	CASSNQPSADSTQYF
TRBD1	TRBV6-2/TRBV6-3	TRBJ2-7	NA	TGTGCCAGCAGTCCCTCAGTAACAGGGGGGTACGAGCAGTACTTC	CASSPSVTGGYEQYF
TRBD1	TRBV27	TRBJ1-1	NA	TGTGCCAGCAGTTACCAGGGGGCCGGCACTGAAGCTTTCTTT	CASSYQGAGTEAFF
NA	TRBV19	TRBJ1-1	NA	TGTGCCAGTAGTATAGAGAGGCTCACTGAAGCTTTCTTT	CASSIERLTEAFF
TRBD1	TRBV7-9	TRBJ1-2	NA	TGTGCCAGCAGCTTGGGACAGGGAGGAGGCTACACCTTC	CASSLGQGGGYTF
TRBD1	TRBV18	TRBJ1-4	NA	TGTGCCAGCTCACAAACAGGGGGCAGTGGTGAAAAACTGTTTTTT	CASSQTGGSGEKLFF
NA	TRBV6-5	TRBJ1-3	NA	TGTGCCAGCAGGACTCCGGGGGGGTCCAGGGCCATATATTTT	CASRTPGGSRAIYF
NA	TRBV10-3	TRBJ2-1	NA	TGTGCCATCAGTGAGGAGGCCCGGGGAGAGCAGTTCTTC	CAISEEARGEQFF
NA	TRBV9	TRBJ1-1	NA	TGTGCCAGCAGCGTGACAGGAGCGCCGAACACTGAAGCTTTCTTT	CASSVTGAPNTEAFF
NA	TRBV2	TRBJ1-5	NA	TGTGCCAGCAGTGAGTACAAGAATAGCAATCAGCCCCAGCATTTT	CASSEYKNSNQPQHF
TRBD2	TRBV11-2	TRBJ2-1	NA	TGTGCCAGCAGCTTAGGGGTAGCGGGAGTGAGGAGGGATGAGCAGTTCTTC	CASSLGVAGVRRDEQFF
NA	TRBV7-3	TRBJ2-1	NA	TGTGCCAGCAGCGCTGGCGGGCCCCTGAATGAGCAGTTCTTC	CASSAGGPLNEQFF
NA	TRBV7-9	TRBJ1-2	few	TGTGCCAGCAGCTTCGGGAAGGAACGAGATGGCTACACCTTC	CASSFGKERDGYTF
NA	TRBV27	TRBJ2-7	NA	TGTGCCAGCAGCTACGACAGGAGCTCCTACGAGCAGTACTTC	CASSYDRSSYEQYF
NA	TRBV28	TRBJ1-5	NA	TGTGCTCTAGCGGGGGATAGCAATCAGCCCCAGCATTTT	CALAGDSNQPQHF
TRBD2	TRBV5-1	TRBJ2-2	NA	TGCGCCAGCAGCTTGGATCGTCTAGCGGGAACAACCGGGGAGCTGTTTTTT	CASSLDRLAGTTGELFF
TRBD1	TRBV5-1	TRBJ1-2	few	TGCGCCAGCAGCTTGGCTTGGGACAGGGGTTTCGACTATGGCTACACCTTC	CASSLAWDRGFDYGYTF
NA	TRBV28	TRBJ2-7	NA	TGTGCCAGCAGTTCCAGGGGGGAAGTCTACGAGCAGTACTTC	CASSSRGEVYEQYF
NA	TRBV7-3	TRBJ2-7	NA	TGTGCCAGCAGCAGCTCTAGAGACGAGCAGTACTTC	CASSSSRDEQYF
NA	TRBV4-1	TRBJ1-1	NA	TGCGCCAGCAGCCAATACAGGGTTGGAACTGAAGCTTTCTTT	CASSQYRVGTEAFF
TRBD1	TRBV18	TRBJ1-3	NA	TGTGCCAGCTCGACAGGGAATTCTGGAAACACCATATATTTT	CASSTGNSGNTIYF
NA	TRBV5-4	TRBJ2-7	NA	TGTGCCAGCAGCCGCACAGGGAACGAGCAGTACTTC	CASSRTGNEQYF
NA	TRBV28	TRBJ1-5	NA	TGTGCCAGCATTCCGGGGGGGCCTAGCAATCAGCCCCAGCATTTT	CASIPGGPSNQPQHF
NA	TRBV10-3	TRBJ1-2	NA	TGTGCCATCATTGCTCGCGCGGGAGCTAACTATGGCTACACCTTC	CAIIARAGANYGYTF
TRBD2	TRBV30	TRBJ2-5	NA	TGTGCCTGGGGTAGCGGGAGAGGGGAGACCCAGTACTTC	CAWGSGRGETQYF